The entry below gives a single T cell receptor (beta chain) sequence along with its context. The antigen remains unidentified. The source of the sample is a study of response to subunit inactivated influenza vaccine. Per germline, CDR1 MDHEN and CDR2 SYDVKM. The CDR3 has 15 residues. V lost 2 bases and J lost 6, with 16 bases in between. Study-level results: The authors put forward the suggestion that each seasonal influenza vaccination may bring in only a limited number of new T cells.

TCRdb recomputed calls from the RT-PCR reads with MiXCR, one row per CDR3 protein. This table holds about 650,000 distinct CDR3 sequences, 11% to 15% found once. Sequenced material: PBMCs from blood, taken 14 to 15 days before vaccination. The chain links TRBV28 to TRBJ1-2, with a tentative D call TRBD1 (6 bases). The receptor's source is a man between 45 and 60 years old who received an inactivated influenza vaccine. For the CDR3, the DNA is TGTGCCAGCAGTTTACCCCGGGGGCAATCAAATGGCTACACCTTC. This sequence encodes CASSLPRGQSNGYTF.